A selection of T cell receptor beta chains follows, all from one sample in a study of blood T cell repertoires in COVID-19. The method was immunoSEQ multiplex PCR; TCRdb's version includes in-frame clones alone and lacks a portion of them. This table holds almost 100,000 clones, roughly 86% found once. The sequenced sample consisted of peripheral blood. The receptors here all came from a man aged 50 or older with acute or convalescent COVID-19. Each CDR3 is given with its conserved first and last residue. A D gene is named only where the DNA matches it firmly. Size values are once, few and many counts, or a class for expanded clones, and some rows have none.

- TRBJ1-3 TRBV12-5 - CASGLIAGALKTSGNTIYF TGTGCTAGTGGTTTGATCGCAGGGGCGCTCAAGACCTCTGGAAACACCATATATTTT
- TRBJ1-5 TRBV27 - CASSWGGRTNQPQHF TGTGCCAGCAGTTGGGGAGGACGGACTAATCAGCCCCAGCATTTT
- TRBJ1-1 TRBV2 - CASSEDGNTEAFF TGTGCCAGCAGTGAAGACGGGAACACTGAAGCTTTCTTT
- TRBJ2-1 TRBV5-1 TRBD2 CASSSEGRTSGSNEQFF TGCGCCAGCAGCTCCGAAGGTCGGACTAGCGGGAGTAATGAGCAGTTCTTC
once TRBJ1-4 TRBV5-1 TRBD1 CASSPGDRGNVEKLFF TGCGCCAGCAGCCCTGGGGACAGGGGGAACGTTGAAAAACTGTTTTTT
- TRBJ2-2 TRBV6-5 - CASSYSMGGLGELFF TGTGCCAGCAGTTACTCGATGGGCGGGTTGGGGGAGCTGTTTTTT
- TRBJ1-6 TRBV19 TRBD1 CASTTGGYNSPLHF TGTGCCAGTACGACAGGGGGCTACAATTCACCCCTCCACTTT
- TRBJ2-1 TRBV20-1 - CSANERGNEQFF TGCAGTGCTAATGAGAGAGGTAATGAGCAGTTCTTC
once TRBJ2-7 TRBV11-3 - CASSLGQSYEQYF TGTGCCAGCAGCTTAGGGCAGTCCTACGAGCAGTACTTC
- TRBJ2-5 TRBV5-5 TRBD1 CASSLMTGVGTQYF TGTGCCAGCAGCTTGATGACAGGGGTGGGGACCCAGTACTTC
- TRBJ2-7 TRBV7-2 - CASSLGASGEQYF TGTGCCAGCAGCTTAGGAGCGTCTGGAGAGCAGTACTTC
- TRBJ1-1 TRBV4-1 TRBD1 CASSPGQGAGNTEAFF TGCGCCAGCAGCCCAGGACAGGGGGCAGGGAACACTGAAGCTTTCTTT
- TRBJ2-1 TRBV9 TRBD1 CASSVENTIRQGREQFF TGTGCCAGCAGCGTAGAGAACACGATTCGACAGGGTAGGGAGCAGTTCTTC
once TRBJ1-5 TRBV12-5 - CASGLGQGTNQPQHF TGTGCTAGTGGTTTAGGGCAGGGAACGAATCAGCCCCAGCATTTT
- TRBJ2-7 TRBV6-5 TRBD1 CASSYSTGLYEQYF TGTGCCAGCAGTTACTCGACAGGGCTCTACGAGCAGTACTTC
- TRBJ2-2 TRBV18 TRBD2 CASSPKIAGGTNTGELFF TGTGCCAGCTCACCAAAGATAGCGGGAGGGACGAACACCGGGGAGCTGTTTTTT
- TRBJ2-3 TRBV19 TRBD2 CASSRAGAGDTQYF TGTGCCAGTTCTAGAGCGGGAGCTGGAGATACGCAGTATTTT
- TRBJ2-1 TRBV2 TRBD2 CASMLGTSGSQFF TGTGCCAGCATGCTCGGGACTAGCGGGAGTCAGTTCTTC
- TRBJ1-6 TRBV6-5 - CASTGGASYNSPLHF TGTGCCAGCACCGGGGGAGCGTCCTATAATTCACCCCTCCACTTT
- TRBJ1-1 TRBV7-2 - CASSSRPNREAFF TGTGCCAGCAGCTCCCGTCCTAACAGAGAAGCTTTCTTT
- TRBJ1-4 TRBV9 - CASSVAQGGTNEKLFF TGTGCCAGCAGCGTAGCACAGGGTGGAACTAATGAAAAACTGTTTTTT
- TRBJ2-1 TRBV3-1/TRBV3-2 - CASSQGGDSYNEQFF TGTGCCAGCAGCCAAGGGGGAGACTCCTACAATGAGCAGTTCTTC
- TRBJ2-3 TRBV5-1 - CATSAAGEMSDTQYF TGCGCCACCTCAGCAGCGGGTGAGATGTCAGATACGCAGTATTTT
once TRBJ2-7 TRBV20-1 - CSVGGTNEQYF TGCAGTGTAGGCGGGACGAACGAGCAGTACTTC
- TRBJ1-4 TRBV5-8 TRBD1 CASRRTGAGEKLFF TGTGCCAGCAGACGGACAGGCGCGGGTGAAAAACTGTTTTTT
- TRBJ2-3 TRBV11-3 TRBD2 CASSAGRRTSGVSTDTQYF TGTGCCAGCAGCGCCGGGAGACGGACTAGCGGGGTTAGCACAGATACGCAGTATTTT
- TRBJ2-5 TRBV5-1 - CASSANQGSAEETQYF TGCGCCAGCAGCGCTAACCAGGGAAGTGCGGAAGAGACCCAGTACTTC
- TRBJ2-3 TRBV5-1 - CASSLGLMRGTADTQYF TGCGCCAGCAGCTTGGGGCTTATGAGGGGGACGGCAGATACGCAGTATTTT
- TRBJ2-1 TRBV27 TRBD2 CASSFSGRAEVSRKNEQFF TGTGCCAGCAGTTTTAGCGGGAGGGCCGAAGTCAGTCGGAAAAATGAGCAGTTCTTC
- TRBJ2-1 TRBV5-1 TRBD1 CASSSQTGMMNEQFF TGCGCCAGCAGCTCGCAGACAGGGATGATGAATGAGCAGTTCTTC
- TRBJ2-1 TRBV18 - CASSPLRVVLNGEQFF TGTGCCAGCTCACCCCTGAGGGTAGTCCTGAATGGTGAGCAGTTCTTC
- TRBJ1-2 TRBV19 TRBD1 CASSIGGGRSYGYTF TGTGCCAGTAGTATAGGAGGGGGCCGGAGCTATGGCTACACCTTC
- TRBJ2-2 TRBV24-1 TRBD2 CATSDPRASGRAGTGELFF TGTGCCACCAGTGACCCGAGGGCTAGCGGGAGGGCCGGTACCGGGGAGCTGTTTTTT
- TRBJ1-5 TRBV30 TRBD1 CAAIGTGDVSNQPQHF TGTGCCGCGATAGGGACAGGGGACGTTAGCAATCAGCCCCAGCATTTT
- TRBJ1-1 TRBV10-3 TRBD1 CAISAGQGLQAFF TGTGCCATCAGCGCTGGACAGGGCTTACAAGCTTTCTTT
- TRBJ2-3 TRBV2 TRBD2 CASERELSTDTQYF TGTGCCAGCGAGCGGGAGCTCAGCACAGATACGCAGTATTTT
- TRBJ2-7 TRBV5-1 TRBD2 CASSLAPSGNYEQYF TGCGCCAGCAGCTTGGCCCCTAGCGGGAACTACGAGCAGTACTTC
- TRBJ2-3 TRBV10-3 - CAINARGGNTDTQYF TGTGCCATCAACGCAAGGGGGGGGAACACAGATACGCAGTATTTT
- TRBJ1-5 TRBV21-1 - CASSKANGVSGNQPQHF TGTGCCAGCAGCAAAGCGAATGGCGTTTCGGGGAATCAGCCCCAGCATTTT
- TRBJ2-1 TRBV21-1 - CASSKELVLAGVYNEQFF TGTGCCAGCAGCAAAGAGCTAGTGCTAGCGGGAGTCTACAATGAGCAGTTCTTC
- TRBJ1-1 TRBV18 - CASSPLGRDTEAFF TGTGCCAGCTCACCTTTGGGGCGAGACACTGAAGCTTTCTTT